What follows are 27 T cell receptor beta chains derived from one specimen sequenced in a study of blood T cells in healthy people across ages. Sample-barcoded 5' priming and a J-beta primer mix drove a second PCR of 7 to 11 cycles. From the 5' RACE reads, TCRdb called clonotypes with MiXCR, one entry per CDR3 protein. Of roughly 830,000 distinct CDR3 sequences listed, around two thirds are singletons. Sequencing used blood. Receptors originate from a man younger than 45 in good health.

This CDR3 is CASSPGLAGNTDTQYF. The CDR3 DNA reads as TGCGCCAGCAGCCCCGGACTAGCGGGGAACACAGATACGCAGTATTTT. The V call is TRBV5-1, the J call TRBJ2-3; 12 bases align to TRBD2. The CDR3 extends over 16 amino acids. J gave up 2 bases and V 4 bases, and 5 bases lay outside the gene matches. CDR1 is SGHRS and CDR2 is YFSETQ in the germline V gene.

This clonotype was detected only a few times. The genes are TRBV27 and TRBJ2-5, with D perhaps given as TRBD1 or TRBD2 (5 bases each). V was pared by 5 bases and J by 3 bases, with 13 bases between. CDR3 size: 14 residues. Germline V gene sequence: CDR1 MNHEY, CDR2 SMNVEV (reference sequence). CDR3: CASSPGTGKETQYF. CDR3 nucleotides: TGTGCCAGCAGTCCTGGGACGGGAAAAGAGACCCAGTACTTC.

This chain's CDR3 is CASSGGLDEQYF. The CDR3 nucleotides read TGTGCCAGCAGTGGAGGTCTCGACGAGCAGTACTTC. V gene TRBV28 combines with J gene TRBJ2-7; possible D gene TRBD2, 5 bases. V dropped 5 bases and J dropped 5 bases, with 10 bases sitting between them. The CDR3 covers 12 residues. The germline V gene encodes CDR1 MDHEN and CDR2 SYDVKM. The full variable domain, in which reference TRBV28 and TRBJ2-7 provide the parts outside the CDR3, is DVKVTQSSRYLVKRTGEKVFLECVQDMDHENMFWYRQDPGLGLRLIYFSYDVKMKEKGDIPEGYSVSREKKERFSLILESASTNQTSMYLCASSGGLDEQYFGPGTRLTVT.

This chain links TRBV12-3 or TRBV12-4 with TRBJ2-3; 7 bases agree with TRBD2. This CDR3 region has 16 residues. The V segment lost 8 bases and the J segment 4 bases; nucleotides outside the gene matches: 15. The CDR3 loop is CASLSRQGLRADTQYF. CDR3 nucleotide sequence: TGTGCCAGCCTTTCCCGTCAGGGACTACGGGCAGATACGCAGTATTTT.

This clonotype was found once. The gene calls are TRBV28 and TRBJ2-7, with D possibly being TRBD1 or TRBD2 (5 bases each). V lost 5 bases and J 2 bases, leaving 13 bases between the germline ends. The CDR3 is made up of 14 amino acids. CDR1 MDHEN and CDR2 SYDVKM come from the germline V gene. The CDR3 protein is CASSNRDRAYEQYF. The CDR3 nucleotides read TGTGCCAGCAGTAATAGGGACCGAGCCTACGAGCAGTACTTC.

The chain combines TRBV5-5 with TRBJ2-7, with TRBD1 identical over 8 bases. Per germline, CDR1 SGHKS and CDR2 YYEKEE (reference sequence). After removal of 5 bases from V and 6 bases from J, the junction contained 7 bases not matched to a gene. This CDR3 contains 13 residues. The DNA of the CDR3 is TGTGCCAGCAGACCTTTGGACAGGGTCGAGCAGTACTTC. Translated, it gives CASRPLDRVEQYF.

This clonotype has just a few counts. The genes are TRBV11-2 and TRBJ2-5; tentatively, D is TRBD1 (6 bases). CDR3 size: 14 residues. The V end was cut by 5 bases, the J end by 1 base, with 11 bases between. The germline V gene encodes CDR1 SGHAT and CDR2 FQNNGV. CDR3 protein: CASSPLGGQETQYF. CDR3 DNA: TGTGCCAGCAGCCCTTTAGGGGGCCAAGAGACCCAGTACTTC.

The CDR3 reads CASSFLGTGCEQYF. DNA of the CDR3: TGTGCCAGCAGTTTTCTTGGGACAGGGTGCGAGCAGTACTTC. V is TRBV27 and J is TRBJ2-7; 9 bases map to TRBD1. CDR1 is MNHEY, CDR2 SMNVEV, per germline (reference sequence). The CDR3 contains 14 residues. Trimming removed 3 bases from V and 6 bases from J; junction bases left unmatched: 6.

This clonotype turned up a few times. The V call is TRBV28, the J call TRBJ2-5; TRBD1 might be the D (5 bases). Germline lookup yields CDR1 MDHEN and CDR2 SYDVKM. This CDR3 region has 14 residues. Trimming shortened V by 4 bases and J by 5 bases, and 14 bases separated the two germline ends. For the CDR3, the DNA is TGTGCCAGCAGTTCCACCTGGGGCACGGAGACCCAGTACTTC. This sequence encodes CASSSTWGTETQYF. The full variable domain, with the rest looked up from reference TRBV28 and TRBJ2-5, is DVKVTQSSRYLVKRTGEKVFLECVQDMDHENMFWYRQDPGLGLRLIYFSYDVKMKEKGDIPEGYSVSREKKERFSLILESASTNQTSMYLCASSSTWGTETQYFGPGTRLLVL.

V usage is TRBV2 and J usage is TRBJ2-4; the D gene is possibly TRBD1 (6 bases). The CDR3 is 17 amino acids. Looked up from germline, CDR1 is SNHLY and CDR2 is FYNNEI. Trimming took off 3 bases at V and 0 bases at J, with 15 bases between the two ends. The CDR3 reads CASSETQGKIAKNIQYF. CDR3 coding DNA: TGTGCCAGCAGTGAGACGCAGGGGAAGATAGCCAAAAACATTCAGTACTTC. The full variable domain, completed using reference TRBV2 and TRBJ2-4, is EPEVTQTPSHQVTQMGQEVILRCVPISNHLYFYWYRQILGQKVEFLVSFYNNEISEKSEIFDDQFSVERPDGSNFTLKIRSTKLEDSAMYFCASSETQGKIAKNIQYFGAGTRLSVL.

The J gene is TRBJ1-4, the V gene TRBV5-1; D perhaps matches TRBD1 (5 bases). Germline V gene lookup returns CDR1 SGHRS and CDR2 YFSETQ. CDR3 length: 15 residues. Between the trimmed V and J ends, which lost 3 bases and 8 bases, there was a span of 17 bases. In DNA, the CDR3 is TGCGCCAGCAGCTCCGGGACCGGACGGGACGAAAAACTGTTTTTT. It codes for CASSSGTGRDEKLFF.

J is TRBJ2-7 and V is TRBV5-1; 7 nucleotides line up with TRBD1. Germline values: CDR1 SGHRS, CDR2 YFSETQ. The trim removed 2 bases at V and 7 bases at J, leaving 12 bases unmatched. This CDR3 is built from 15 residues. CDR3 DNA: TGCGCCAGCAGCTTTCCTACACAGGGGAAAAATGAGCAGTACTTC. Translation: CASSFPTQGKNEQYF.

This rearrangement joins TRBV25-1 to TRBJ1-1; D is possibly TRBD1 (5 bases). Trimming shortened V by 4 bases and J by 10 bases, and 10 bases separated the two germline ends. The CDR3 contains 11 residues. Germline CDR1 reads MGHDK; CDR2 reads SYGVNS. CDR3 loop: CASSGRGPAFF. In DNA form, the CDR3 reads TGTGCCAGCAGTGGCCGGGGCCCAGCTTTCTTT. Drawing the rest from reference TRBV25-1 and TRBJ1-1, the complete variable domain is EADIYQTPRYLVIGTGKKITLECSQTMGHDKMYWYQQDPGMELHLIHYSYGVNSTEKGDLSSESTVSRIRTEHFPLTLESARPSHTSQYLCASSGRGPAFFGQGTRLTVV.

V and J are TRBV5-6 and TRBJ2-3; possible D gene TRBD2, 5 bases. The CDR3 has 16 residues. With 0 bases removed from V and 3 bases from J, the gap between germline ends came to 14 bases. From germline, CDR1 is SGHDT and CDR2 YYEEEE. CDR3 DNA: TGTGCCAGCAGCTTGGGCGGGCAGACCCTTACAGATACGCAGTATTTT. Translated, it gives CASSLGGQTLTDTQYF.

The chain combines TRBV5-1 with TRBJ1-1; D may be TRBD1 (6 bases). CDR3 length equals 15 residues. V was cut by 4 bases and J by 3 bases, with 16 bases left in between. Germline CDR1 SGHRS, CDR2 YFSETQ. The CDR3, as DNA: TGCGCCAGCAGCGTGGACAGTACGGCGGACACTGAAGCTTTCTTT. Translation gives CASSVDSTADTEAFF.

The chain uses TRBV20-1 and TRBJ2-2; a possible D gene is TRBD1 (6 bases). This CDR3 contains 14 residues. Trimming cost V 5 bases and J 2 bases, with 12 bases left between them. The germline CDR1 and CDR2 sequences are DFQATT and SNEGSKA (reference sequence). The CDR3 protein is CSAPTGFNTGELFF. For the CDR3, the DNA is TGCAGTGCTCCAACAGGGTTTAACACCGGGGAGCTGTTTTTT.

A single count supports this clonotype. One end of the junction is discordant with germline, which a read error may explain. This rearrangement joins TRBV11-2 to TRBJ1-6; TRBD1 matches 9 bases. The CDR3 runs 14 residues. Germline V lookup: CDR1 SGHAT, CDR2 FQNNGV. CDR3 amino acids: CASSLDRGASPLHF. The CDR3 coding sequence is TGTGCCAGCAGCCTAGACAGGGGGGCTTCACCCCTCCACTTT.

V gene TRBV7-9 combines with J gene TRBJ2-1; 8 bases agree with TRBD1. The V gene's germline CDR1 is SEHNR and CDR2 FQNEAQ (reference sequence). The CDR3 is 12 residues long. Germline trimming cut 1 base from V and 15 bases from J; bases unmatched to any gene: 5. CDR3 sequence reads: CASSLGPGQGFF. DNA for the CDR3: TGTGCCAGCAGCTTAGGACCCGGACAGGGGTTCTTC.

This clonotype was counted a few times. The chain is built from TRBV7-2 and TRBJ2-1; D is perhaps TRBD1 (5 bases). Trimming took off 1 base at V and 3 bases at J, with 13 bases between the two ends. The germline gives CDR1 SGHTA, CDR2 FQGNSA. The CDR3 sequence is 16 residues long. CDR3 DNA: TGTGCCAGCAGCTTAGGTTCCCAGGGTTACTACAATGAGCAGTTCTTC. This translates into CASSLGSQGYYNEQFF.

This clonotype has more than one count but fewer than ten. J is TRBJ1-2 and V is TRBV7-9; 7 nucleotides agree with TRBD1. Germline-derived CDR1 and CDR2 are SEHNR and FQNEAQ (reference sequence). Unmatched junction bases numbered 8, after V lost 6 bases and J lost 4 bases. The CDR3 is made up of 14 amino acids. The CDR3 loop is CASSERQGLYGYTF. CDR3 nucleotides: TGTGCCAGCAGTGAACGACAGGGACTCTATGGCTACACCTTC.

The rearrangement uses TRBV6-6 and TRBJ2-1; maybe TRBD1 (6 bases). The CDR3 is 11 amino acids. Trimming left V 6 bases short and J 10 bases short, with 10 bases between. CDR1 and CDR2 (germline): MNHNY, SVGAGI (reference sequence). The CDR3 loop is CASRHDREQFF. CDR3 in DNA: TGTGCCAGCAGACACGACAGGGAGCAGTTCTTC.

V is TRBV4-2 and J is TRBJ2-5; TRBD1 matches at 8 bases. The CDR3 loop spans 19 amino acids. J was trimmed by 0 bases and V by 0 bases; bases with no gene match: 12. Germline V lookup: CDR1 LGHNA, CDR2 YNFKEQ. Here the CDR3 DNA reads TGTGCCAGCAGCCAAGAAGTTCCCGGACAGGGAGGCCACCAAGAGACCCAGTACTTC. Its protein is CASSQEVPGQGGHQETQYF.

This clonotype showed up just a few times. The DNA for the CDR3 is TGTGCCAGCAGCTTAAGGGAGGGCGAGCAGTACTTC. Translated, it gives CASSLREGEQYF. The V gene is TRBV7-3, the J gene TRBJ2-5, with 7 bases that match TRBD2. The DNA end lines up better with TRBJ2-7; the J call may be wrong. Germline lookup yields CDR1 SGHTA and CDR2 FQGTGA. This CDR3 has 12 residues.

V and J are TRBV5-1 and TRBJ1-2, with D possibly being TRBD1 (5 bases). Germline CDR1 SGHRS, CDR2 YFSETQ. The CDR3 runs 15 residues. The V and J ends lost 0 bases and 3 bases respectively, with 12 bases between them. CDR3 region: CASSLGAGSDYGYTF. Written as DNA, the CDR3 is TGCGCCAGCAGCTTGGGGGCAGGGAGTGACTATGGCTACACCTTC.

This CDR3 is CASSRDIDNSPLHF. The CDR3 coding sequence is TGTGCCAGCAGCCGCGACATCGATAATTCACCCCTCCACTTT. The chain has TRBV7-9 and TRBJ1-6; D unclear. The CDR3 spans 14 residues. Trimming stripped 5 bases from V and 5 bases from J, with 10 bases between. Germline V gives CDR1 SEHNR, CDR2 FQNEAQ (reference sequence). Full variable domain (remainder filled in from reference TRBV7-9 and TRBJ1-6): DTGVSQNPRHKITKRGQNVTFRCDPISEHNRLYWYRQTLGQGPEFLTYFQNEAQLEKSRLLSDRFSAERPKGSFSTLEIQRTEQGDSAMYLCASSRDIDNSPLHFGNGTRLTVT.

CDR3 bases: TGCGCCAGCAGCTTGGGACGTTCCTCTTCGGGGGAGCAGTACTTC. It specifies CASSLGRSSSGEQYF. The chain employs TRBV5-1 and TRBJ2-5; tentative D call: TRBD2 (6 bases). V was cut by 0 bases and J by 11 bases, with 20 bases left in between. There are 15 residues in the CDR3. The germline V gene encodes CDR1 SGHRS and CDR2 YFSETQ.

This clonotype was observed a handful of times. The rearrangement links TRBV15 to TRBJ2-7; tentatively, D is TRBD1 (6 bases). The CDR3 covers 14 residues. V was trimmed by 4 bases and J by 4 bases, leaving 14 bases between them. CDR1 and CDR2 from the germline V gene are LNHNV and YYDKDF (reference sequence). The CDR3, as DNA: TGTGCCACCAGCACTGAGGGGGTGAGGTACGAGCAGTACTTC. It is translated as CATSTEGVRYEQYF.